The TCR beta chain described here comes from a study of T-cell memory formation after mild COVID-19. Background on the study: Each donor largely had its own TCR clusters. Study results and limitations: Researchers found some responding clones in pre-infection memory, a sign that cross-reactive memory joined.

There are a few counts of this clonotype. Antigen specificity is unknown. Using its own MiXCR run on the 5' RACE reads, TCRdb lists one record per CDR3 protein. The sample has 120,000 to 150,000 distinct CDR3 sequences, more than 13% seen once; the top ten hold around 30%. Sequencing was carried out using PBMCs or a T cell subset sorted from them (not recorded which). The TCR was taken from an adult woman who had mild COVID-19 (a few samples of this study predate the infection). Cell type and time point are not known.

CDR3 region: CASSVGLAGGYEQFF. For the CDR3, the DNA is TGTGCCAGCAGCGTAGGGCTAGCGGGAGGTTATGAGCAGTTCTTC. The chain carries TRBV9 and TRBJ2-1; 11 positions match TRBD2. Germline CDR1 is SGDLS and CDR2 is YYNGEE. The CDR3 extends over 15 amino acids. V lost 0 bases to trimming and J lost 8 bases; unmatched junction nucleotides: 4.